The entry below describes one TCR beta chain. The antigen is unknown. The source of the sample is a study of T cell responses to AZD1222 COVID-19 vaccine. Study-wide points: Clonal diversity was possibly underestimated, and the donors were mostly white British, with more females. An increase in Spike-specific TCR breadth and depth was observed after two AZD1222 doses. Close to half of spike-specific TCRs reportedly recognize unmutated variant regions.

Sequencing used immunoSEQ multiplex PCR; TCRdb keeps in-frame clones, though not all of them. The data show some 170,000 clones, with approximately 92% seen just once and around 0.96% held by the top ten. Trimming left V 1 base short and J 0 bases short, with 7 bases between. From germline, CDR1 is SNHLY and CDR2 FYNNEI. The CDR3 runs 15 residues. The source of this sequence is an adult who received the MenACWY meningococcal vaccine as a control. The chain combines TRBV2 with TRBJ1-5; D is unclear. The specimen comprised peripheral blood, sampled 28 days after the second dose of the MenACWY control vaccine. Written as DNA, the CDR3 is TGTGCCAGCAGTGAAGAGATATCTAGCAATCAGCCCCAGCATTTT. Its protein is CASSEEISSNQPQHF. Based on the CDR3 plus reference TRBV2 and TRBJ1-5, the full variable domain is EPEVTQTPSHQVTQMGQEVILRCVPISNHLYFYWYRQILGQKVEFLVSFYNNEISEKSEIFDDQFSVERPDGSNFTLKIRSTKLEDSAMYFCASSEEISSNQPQHFGDGTRLSIL.